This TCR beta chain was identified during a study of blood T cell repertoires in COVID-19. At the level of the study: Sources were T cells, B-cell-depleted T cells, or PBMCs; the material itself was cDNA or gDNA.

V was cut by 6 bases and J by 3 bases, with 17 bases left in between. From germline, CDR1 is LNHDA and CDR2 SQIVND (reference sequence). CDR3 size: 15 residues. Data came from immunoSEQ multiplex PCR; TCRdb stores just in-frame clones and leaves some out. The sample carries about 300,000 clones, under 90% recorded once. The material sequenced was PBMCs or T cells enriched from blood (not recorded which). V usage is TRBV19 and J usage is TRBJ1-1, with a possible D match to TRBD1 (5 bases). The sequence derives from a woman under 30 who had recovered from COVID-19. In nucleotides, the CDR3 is TGTGCCAGTAGAGTCTTCGGGTCGGGGGACACTGAAGCTTTCTTT. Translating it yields CASRVFGSGDTEAFF.